The TCR beta chain described here comes from a study of blood T cell repertoires in COVID-19. Study as a whole: COVID-19 samples from acute and convalescent phases originated in the United States, Italy and Spain. PBMCs, B-cell-depleted T cells, or T cells were the source of the cDNA or gDNA that made up the material.

Concerning this clone itself: This same CDR3 is encoded by further DNA sequences in the sample.

In the original workflow: Amplifying reference gene primers gave estimates of nucleated cell counts. Profiling relied on immunoSEQ multiplex PCR, and the TCRdb table lists in-frame clones only, not all of them. V and J calls plus clone size are reproduced from that table; the DNA served to infer D and trimming. This sample yields 27,000 or so clones, of which over 75% are seen a single time; less than 20% belongs to the top ten. Trimming stripped 6 bases from V and 3 bases from J, with 12 bases between. The CDR3 is 13 amino acids. The V gene is TRBV12-3 or TRBV12-4, the J gene TRBJ2-7, with TRBD1 as a possible D gene (5 bases). Sequencing was performed on peripheral blood. The receptor comes from a human donor with active COVID-19. The donor label of this sample is uncertain. For the CDR3, the DNA is TGTGCCAGCAGGAGAACAGGCTTCTACGAGCAGTACTTC. This translates into CASRRTGFYEQYF.